The rows below give T cell receptor beta chains drawn from one sample of a study of blood T cell repertoires in COVID-19. Data came from immunoSEQ multiplex PCR; TCRdb stores just in-frame clones and leaves some out. The sample carries 310,000 or so clones, approximately 90% recorded once. Source material: PBMCs or T cells enriched from blood (not recorded which). These receptors all come from a woman younger than 45 who had recovered from COVID-19. Each CDR3 is given with its conserved first and last residue. The D gene is left open where the match is weak. Only some rows state a clone size, as once, few, many or a class for expanded clones.

d_gene	abundance	v_gene	j_gene	CDR3nt	CDR3aa
NA	NA	TRBV18	TRBJ1-5	TGTGCCAGCTCCCCCGCTCGTTTCAGGTTCAATCAGCCCCAGCATTTT	CASSPARFRFNQPQHF
NA	NA	TRBV5-6	TRBJ1-2	TGTGCCAGCGACTACAGAGGAACCTATGGCTACACCTTC	CASDYRGTYGYTF
NA	NA	TRBV29-1	TRBJ1-2	TGCAGCGTACCGGGTCCCCTTGGCTATGGCTACACCTTC	CSVPGPLGYGYTF
NA	NA	TRBV9	TRBJ1-1	TGTGCCAGCAGCCCCCCCCTCGGTCAAGCTTTCTTT	CASSPPLGQAFF
TRBD1	NA	TRBV6-1	TRBJ1-2	TGTGCCAGCAGTGAGACGTCACCGACAGGGAAAGGTGGCTACACCTTC	CASSETSPTGKGGYTF
TRBD1	NA	TRBV27	TRBJ1-6	TGTGCCAGCAGTATACAGGGGGCGAATTCACCCCTCCACTTT	CASSIQGANSPLHF
NA	NA	TRBV6-5	TRBJ1-1	TGTGCCAGCAAGACGGGAGAGGGGCGCGAGACTGAAGCTTTCTTT	CASKTGEGRETEAFF
NA	NA	TRBV1	TRBJ1-6	TGCACCAGCAGCTATCAAACAGTTCCCTATAATTCACCCCTCCACTTT	CTSSYQTVPYNSPLHF
NA	NA	TRBV6-1	TRBJ1-1	TGTGCCAGCAGTGAAGCGAACAGATACACTGAAGCTTTCTTT	CASSEANRYTEAFF
NA	NA	TRBV7-2	TRBJ2-1	TGTGCCAGCAGCTTAGACGGCAGGGGCCTTAATGAGCAGTTCTTC	CASSLDGRGLNEQFF
NA	NA	TRBV3-1/TRBV3-2	TRBJ1-2	TGTGCCAGCAGCCCATCAACCCCAGGGATCGGCTACACCTTC	CASSPSTPGIGYTF
NA	NA	TRBV9	TRBJ2-6	TGTGCCAGCAGCGTCCAGGCGGGGGCCAACGTCCTGACTTTC	CASSVQAGANVLTF
TRBD1	NA	TRBV18	TRBJ1-1	TGTGCCAGCCAGGGACAGGGCAACACTGAAGCTTTCTTT	CASQGQGNTEAFF
NA	NA	TRBV7-2	TRBJ1-3	TGTGCCAGCAGCCCTCGGCCCAGGTTCAGCTCTGGAAACACCATATATTTT	CASSPRPRFSSGNTIYF
TRBD2	NA	TRBV30	TRBJ2-2	TGTGCCTGGAGCGAAGCGGGGGCCGGGGAGCTGTTTTTT	CAWSEAGAGELFF
NA	NA	TRBV2	TRBJ2-3	TGTGCCAGCAGTGTACAGGGTAGGGGCACAGATACGCAGTATTTT	CASSVQGRGTDTQYF
TRBD2	once	TRBV5-4	TRBJ2-7	TGTGCCAGCAGCGTCAGCGGGGGGAAAGTTTACGAGCAGTACTTC	CASSVSGGKVYEQYF
NA	NA	TRBV6-2/TRBV6-3	TRBJ2-7	TGTGCCAGCAGTTATGGCGGCGCCAACTACGAGCAGTACTTC	CASSYGGANYEQYF
TRBD1	NA	TRBV6-1	TRBJ1-5	TGTGCCAGCAGTGAGACAGGGGGCAATCAGCCCCAGCATTTT	CASSETGGNQPQHF
TRBD2	NA	TRBV6-2/TRBV6-3	TRBJ2-7	TGTGCCAGCAGTTACCCGGGACTAGCGGAATACGAGCAGTACTTC	CASSYPGLAEYEQYF
NA	NA	TRBV7-2	TRBJ1-6	TGTGCCAGCAGCTTAGCGGGACACCCTAATTCACCCCTCCACTTT	CASSLAGHPNSPLHF
TRBD2	NA	TRBV10-1	TRBJ2-5	TGCGCCAGTTCGAGCGGGGGGATTGGAAAGACCCAGTACTTC	CASSSGGIGKTQYF
TRBD1	NA	TRBV10-3	TRBJ1-4	TGTGCCATCAGTACCGGGACAGGGGTTGAAAAACTGTTTTTT	CAISTGTGVEKLFF
TRBD1	once	TRBV30	TRBJ1-2	TGTGCCACGACAGGGATCGGGAACTATGGCTACACCTTC	CATTGIGNYGYTF
NA	NA	TRBV20-1	TRBJ1-2	TGCAGTGCCAAGCGCAGCGGCTACACCTTC	CSAKRSGYTF
NA	NA	TRBV18	TRBJ2-7	TGTGCCAGCTCACCTTACAGTGCCTACGAGCAGTACTTC	CASSPYSAYEQYF
TRBD1	NA	TRBV5-4	TRBJ1-3	TGTGCCAGCAGTCCCGGGAGGGGGCAAAGAAACACCATATATTTT	CASSPGRGQRNTIYF
NA	once	TRBV28	TRBJ1-2	TGTGCCACATTCCGACTCGGCATCTATGGCTACACCTTC	CATFRLGIYGYTF
TRBD1	NA	TRBV6-1	TRBJ1-5	TGTGCCAGCAGTGCGGGCAGGGGGCGCCTGGGCAATCAGCCCCAGCATTTT	CASSAGRGRLGNQPQHF
NA	NA	TRBV7-2	TRBJ2-7	TGTGCCAGCAGCCAAGTTTTGGTGGCAGGGGAGCAGTACTTC	CASSQVLVAGEQYF
NA	NA	TRBV7-9	TRBJ2-7	TGTGCCAGCAGCCCGAGAGGTAGCCACGAGCAGTACTTC	CASSPRGSHEQYF
NA	NA	TRBV19	TRBJ1-1	TGTGCCAGTAGGGGACAATATGAAGCTTTCTTT	CASRGQYEAFF